Following are 20 T cell receptor beta chains from one sample sequenced in a study of T cell clonality in common variable immunodeficiency (dated by TCRdb to about 2015). The library was obtained by the immunoSEQ multiplex PCR assay. As stored in TCRdb, this immuneACCESS dataset retains in-frame rearrangements with V and J assigned. A fraction of the clones does not appear; measured against another copy, unresolved V genes explain less than half of the discrepancy, and the remainder lacks a known reason. This sample is represented by 40,000 to 65,000 clones, with no singletons among them. The ten largest clones add up to about 1.8% of the sample. The sample consisted of peripheral blood mononuclear cells. The receptors were sampled from a person aged 18 to 70 in good health.

This clone was counted ten times or more. A read error may account for a junction end that differs from germline. The CDR3 goes on 3 residues after the read ends, and that part is filled in from the germline J gene. The chain employs TRBV7-7 and TRBJ2-5, with D possibly matching TRBD2 (5 bases). The CDR3 contains 16 residues. CDR1 SSHAT and CDR2 FNYEAQ come from the germline V gene (reference sequence). CDR3 DNA, as far as it was read: TGTGCTAGCAGCTTAGCGCTCGGCGGACTGAAAGAGACC. Encoded protein: CASSLALGGLKET. The full CDR3 sequence reads CASSLALGGLKETQYF.

This clone was seen only a few times. Relative to the germline gene, one junction end is altered; a read error may explain this. The read comes to an end 3 residues before the CDR3 does, leaving the germline J gene to fill in the end. The chain has TRBV7-7 and TRBJ2-3; TRBD1 is a possible D gene (6 bases). The CDR3 runs 14 residues. Germline V lookup: CDR1 SSHAT, CDR2 FNYEAQ (reference sequence). The DNA read from the CDR3 is TGTGCTAGCAGCCGCCTTGGGGGCCAAGAGACG. This sequence encodes CASSRLGGQET. The CDR3 reads in full as CASSRLGGQETQYF.

This clone has at least ten counts. The sequence runs out 3 residues before the end of the CDR3; the remainder is reconstructed from the germline J gene. The chain uses TRBV6-2 or TRBV6-3 and TRBJ1-1, with TRBD1 matching over 9 bases. CDR3 length: 15 residues. CDR1 is MNHEY, CDR2 SVGEGT, per germline. Trimming removed 7 bases from V and 4 bases from J; junction bases left unmatched: 10. The CDR3 DNA, read in part, is TGTGCCAGCACACTGGATGAGACAGGGGGCACTGAA. Protein: CASTLDETGGTE. The CDR3 in full is CASTLDETGGTEAFF.

Many counts were recorded for this clone. Read sequence stops 3 residues before the CDR3 end, and the germline J gene provides the missing end. The chain links TRBV20-1 to TRBJ1-1, with 9 bases identical to TRBD1. Trimming at V came to 3 bases and at J to 6 bases, leaving 17 bases not matched to a gene. Germline V gene lookup returns CDR1 DFQATT and CDR2 SNEGSKA (reference sequence). CDR3 length: 17 residues. CDR3 sequence reads: CSASGIAGGQGFAEAFF. The part of the CDR3 DNA that was read is TGCAGTGCTAGCGGAATAGCGGGGGGACAGGGATTTGCTGAA.

In its sample, this clone was seen many times. The sequenced fragment ends 3 residues before the CDR3 boundary, so the rest is inferred from the germline J gene. V is TRBV19 and J is TRBJ2-7; D is possibly TRBD1 or TRBD2 (7 bases each). The V gene lost 3 bases and the J gene lost 3 bases, with 18 bases spanning the gap. Looked up from germline, CDR1 is LNHDA and CDR2 is SQIVND (reference sequence). CDR3 length: 16 residues. The CDR3 DNA, read in part, is TGTGCCAGTAGTATGGGAGGGACAGACGGAATCTACGAG. Residues: CASSMGGTDGIYE. The full CDR3 reads CASSMGGTDGIYEQYF. The complete variable domain, with remaining parts taken from reference TRBV19 and TRBJ2-7, reads DGGITQSPKYLFRKEGQNVTLSCEQNLNHDAMYWYRQDPGQGLRLIYYSQIVNDFQKGDIAEGYSVSREKKESFPLTVTSAQKNPTAFYLCASSMGGTDGIYEQYFGPGTRLTVT.

This clone came up many times. Partial CDR3 DNA: TGCAGTGCTACGGGTCCTAGCGGAGCCTACCAAGAGACG. Translated: CSATGPSGAYQET. In full, the CDR3 is CSATGPSGAYQETQYF. The chain couples TRBV20-1 to TRBJ2-3, with 7 bases lining up with TRBD2. The missing CDR3 end, 3 residues past where the read stops, is filled in from the germline J gene. The germline CDR1 and CDR2 sequences are DFQATT and SNEGSKA (reference sequence). This CDR3 is built from 16 residues.

This clone was counted ten times or more. Read data end 3 residues before the CDR3 end; the end is taken from the germline J gene. The genes are TRBV2 and TRBJ1-2; D possibly corresponds to TRBD1 (5 bases). The CDR3 sequence is 12 residues long. CDR1 is SNHLY, CDR2 FYNNEI, per germline. CDR3 in amino acids: CASSGGEGGYTF. CDR3 DNA (partial): TGTGCCAGCAGTGGGGGGGAAGGCGGC. The entire variable domain, with the rest obtained from reference TRBV2 and TRBJ1-2, is as follows: EPEVTQTPSHQVTQMGQEVILRCVPISNHLYFYWYRQILGQKVEFLVSFYNNEISEKSEIFDDQFSVERPDGSNFTLKIRSTKLEDSAMYFCASSGGEGGYTFGSGTRLTVV.

This clone was counted between two and nine times. The CDR3 sequence: CASSLVADTYTF. CDR3 DNA (partial): TGTGCCAGCAGCTTGGTTGCAGATACC. The gene calls are TRBV7-9 and TRBJ1-2, with D hard to call. The CDR3 is cut off 3 residues early in the read; its end comes from the germline J gene. The CDR3 sequence is 12 residues long. Germline values: CDR1 SEHNR, CDR2 FQNEAQ (reference sequence).

At least ten counts were recorded for this clone. The missing CDR3 end, 3 residues past where the read stops, is filled in from the germline J gene. The V call is TRBV6-2 or TRBV6-3, the J call TRBJ2-7, with 7 nucleotides matching TRBD1. This CDR3 spans 12 amino acids. CDR1 and CDR2 (germline): MNHEY, SVGEGT. The J segment lost 5 bases and the V segment lost 5 bases, leaving 3 bases of the junction unmatched. CDR3 DNA (partial): TGTGCCAGCAGTCACAGGGGCGACGAG. Protein sequence: CASSHRGDE. The complete CDR3 reads CASSHRGDEQYF.

This clone was recorded at least ten times. The missing CDR3 end, 3 residues past where the read stops, is filled in from the germline J gene. The rearrangement joins TRBV20-1 to TRBJ2-3; D gene uncertain. The length of the CDR3 is 10 residues. CDR1 and CDR2 (germline): DFQATT, SNEGSKA (reference sequence). The V gene lost 0 bases and the J gene lost 8 bases, with 3 bases spanning the gap. CDR3 protein: CSARDVTQYF. The CDR3 DNA, read in part, is TGCAGTGCTAGAGACGTTACG.

This clone was seen a handful of times. The part of the CDR3 DNA that was read is TGTGCCAGCAGTGCGAACGACAGGGTGGGTCAGCCC. Encoded protein: CASSANDRVGQP. The entire CDR3 protein is CASSANDRVGQPQHF. The chain is built from TRBV2 and TRBJ1-5; 7 nucleotides align to TRBD1. The CDR3 goes on 3 residues after the read ends, and that part is filled in from the germline J gene. This CDR3 region has 15 residues. Germline-derived CDR1 and CDR2 are SNHLY and FYNNEI. The ends lost 4 bases at V and 6 bases at J; junction bases unmatched: 9.

This clone is medium-sized in the sample. The CDR3 extends 3 residues past the end of the read, so its final part is completed from the germline J gene. The chain joins TRBV5-1 to TRBJ2-4; the D gene could be TRBD1 or TRBD2 (5 bases each). Germline V gene sequence: CDR1 SGHRS, CDR2 YFSETQ. This CDR3 is built from 13 residues. Trimming pared 2 bases from V and 9 bases from J, leaving 12 bases between. The CDR3 loop is CASSFIRESIQYF. The sequenced part of the CDR3 DNA is TGCGCCAGCAGCTTTATCAGGGAGAGCATT.

The table lists this clone with many counts. The DNA ends 3 residues before the CDR3 does, and the rest of the CDR3 is filled in from the germline J gene. The V gene is TRBV19, the J gene TRBJ2-1, with 10 bases aligning to TRBD2. The germline gives CDR1 LNHDA, CDR2 SQIVND (reference sequence). The V and J ends lost 5 bases and 7 bases, in that order; junction bases with no gene match: 8. The CDR3 length is 15 residues. CDR3 bases read: TGTGCCAGTAGTTCGGCGACTAGCGGGCCGAATGAG. The encoded protein is CASSSATSGPNE. The whole CDR3 is CASSSATSGPNEQFF.

This clone was counted at least ten times. The CDR3 end is not reached by the read, which stops 3 residues before it; the germline J gene fills it in. V usage is TRBV7-2 and J usage is TRBJ1-4; perhaps TRBD1 as D (5 bases). The germline V gene encodes CDR1 SGHTA and CDR2 FQGNSA. V shed 1 base and J shed 7 bases, with 10 bases lying between them. This CDR3 has 14 amino acids. The CDR3 spells CASSLGRESEKLFF. CDR3 DNA, as far as it was read: TGTGCCAGCAGCTTAGGCAGGGAGAGTGAAAAA.

The sample holds many counts of this clone. Coverage ceases 3 residues before the CDR3 finishes, and the germline J gene fills in the end. The V call is TRBV20-1, the J call TRBJ2-5, with 10 bases matching TRBD2. The CDR3 runs 17 residues. Germline CDR1 DFQATT, CDR2 SNEGSKA (reference sequence). Trimming removed 0 bases from V and 5 bases from J; junction bases left unmatched: 12. Here the CDR3 reads CSARDVLSGLAWETQYF. The CDR3 DNA, read in part, is TGCAGTGCTAGAGATGTTTTGTCGGGACTAGCGTGGGAGACC.

Many counts were recorded for this clone. The DNA ends 3 residues before the CDR3 does, and the rest of the CDR3 is filled in from the germline J gene. This chain uses TRBV6-4 with TRBJ2-2; D is undetermined. The CDR3 length is 13 residues. V was clipped by 2 bases and J by 3 bases, with 4 bases between them. Germline lookup yields CDR1 MRHNA and CDR2 SNTAGT. The chain's CDR3 is CASSDRDTGELFF. CDR3 DNA, as far as it was read: TGTGCCAGCAGTGACAGGGACACCGGGGAG.

There are many counts of this clone. The DNA ends 3 residues before the CDR3 does, and the rest of the CDR3 is filled in from the germline J gene. The V gene is TRBV19, the J gene TRBJ2-1; a weak D match, TRBD1 (6 bases). From germline, CDR1 is LNHDA and CDR2 SQIVND (reference sequence). Trimming pared 5 bases from V and 3 bases from J, leaving 14 bases between. The CDR3 length is 15 residues. CDR3 bases read: TGTGCCAGTAGTCAAGGGGCAGGGGACTACAATGAG. Protein sequence: CASSQGAGDYNE. The full-length CDR3 reads as CASSQGAGDYNEQFF.

This clone was counted many times. The DNA ends 3 residues before the CDR3 does, and the rest of the CDR3 is filled in from the germline J gene. The chain links TRBV3-1 (or the pseudogene TRBV3-2) to TRBJ2-7; 7 bases align to TRBD2. The J segment lost 2 bases and the V segment lost 0 bases, leaving 7 bases of the junction unmatched. This CDR3 spans 16 amino acids. Germline CDR1 LGHDT, CDR2 YNNKEL (reference sequence). The CDR3 sequence: CASSQDLGGSPYEQYF. The CDR3 DNA, read in part, is TGTGCCAGCAGCCAAGATCTCGGGGGGTCCCCCTACGAG.

In its sample, this clone was seen many times. The missing CDR3 end, 3 residues past where the read stops, is filled in from the germline J gene. The rearrangement links TRBV7-6 to TRBJ2-7; D is ambiguous. Germline lookup yields CDR1 SGHVS and CDR2 FNYEAQ. The CDR3 sequence is 14 residues long. Between the trimmed V and J ends, which lost 3 bases and 6 bases, there was a span of 15 bases. Incomplete CDR3 DNA: TGTGCCAGCAGCTTTGCGAGAGTCGGTTCCGAG. The encoded protein is CASSFARVGSE. The whole CDR3 protein is CASSFARVGSEQYF.

This clone occurred a few times. The read finishes 3 residues shy of the CDR3 end, and the germline J gene is used to complete it. The chain employs TRBV7-9 and TRBJ1-1; possibly TRBD1 for D (5 bases). This CDR3 comprises 14 residues. The V gene's germline CDR1 is SEHNR and CDR2 FQNEAQ (reference sequence). The ends were cut back, 5 bases at V and 1 base at J, with 11 bases in the middle. The CDR3 here is CASSTGGPNTEAFF. Incomplete CDR3 DNA: TGTGCCAGCAGCACAGGAGGCCCGAACACTGAA.